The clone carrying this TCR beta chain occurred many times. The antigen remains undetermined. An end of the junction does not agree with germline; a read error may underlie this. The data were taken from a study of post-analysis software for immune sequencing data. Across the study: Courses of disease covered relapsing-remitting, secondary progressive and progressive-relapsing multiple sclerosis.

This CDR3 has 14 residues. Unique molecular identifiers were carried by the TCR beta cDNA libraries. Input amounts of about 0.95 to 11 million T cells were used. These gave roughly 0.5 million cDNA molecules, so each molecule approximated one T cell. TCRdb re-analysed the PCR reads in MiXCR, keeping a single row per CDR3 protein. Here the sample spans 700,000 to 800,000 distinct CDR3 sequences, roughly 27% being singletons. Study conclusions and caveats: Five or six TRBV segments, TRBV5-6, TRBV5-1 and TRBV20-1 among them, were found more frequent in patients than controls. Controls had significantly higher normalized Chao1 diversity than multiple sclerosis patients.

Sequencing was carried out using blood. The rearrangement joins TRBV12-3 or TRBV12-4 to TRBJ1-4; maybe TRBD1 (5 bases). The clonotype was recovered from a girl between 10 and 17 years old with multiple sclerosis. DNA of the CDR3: TGCGCCAGCAGCTTGCGTCAGGGTGGCGAAAAACTGTTTTTT. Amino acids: CASSLRQGGEKLFF.